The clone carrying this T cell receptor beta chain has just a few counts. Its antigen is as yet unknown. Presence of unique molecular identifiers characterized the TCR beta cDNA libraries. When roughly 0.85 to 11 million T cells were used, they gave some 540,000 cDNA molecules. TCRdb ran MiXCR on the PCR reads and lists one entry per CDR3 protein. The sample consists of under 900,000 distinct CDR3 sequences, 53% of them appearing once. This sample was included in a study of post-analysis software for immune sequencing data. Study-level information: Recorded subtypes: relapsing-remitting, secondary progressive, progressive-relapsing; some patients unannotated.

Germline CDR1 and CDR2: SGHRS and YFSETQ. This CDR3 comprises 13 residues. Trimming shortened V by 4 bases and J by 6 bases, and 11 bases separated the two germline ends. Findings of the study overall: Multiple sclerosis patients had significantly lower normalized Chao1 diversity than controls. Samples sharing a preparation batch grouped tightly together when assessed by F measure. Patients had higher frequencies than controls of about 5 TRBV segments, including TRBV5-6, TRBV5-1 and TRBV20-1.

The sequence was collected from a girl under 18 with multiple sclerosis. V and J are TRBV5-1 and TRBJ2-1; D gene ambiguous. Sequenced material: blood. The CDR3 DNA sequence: TGCGCCAGCAGCCAAGTTCCTGTCAATGAGCAGTTCTTC. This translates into CASSQVPVNEQFF.